This T cell receptor beta chain was retrieved from a study of T-cell reconstitution after alpha-beta-depleted transplantation in children. The CDR3 covers 16 residues. Trimming took 0 bases from V and 7 from J; bases not matched to a gene: 7. Per germline, CDR1 KGHDR and CDR2 SFDVKD. This clonotype was detected a few times. For TCRbeta, the library was prepared with unique molecular identifiers. TCRdb re-derived calls from the PCR reads in MiXCR, one entry per CDR3 protein. The sample has approximately 590,000 distinct CDR3 sequences; roughly 10% are singletons. The sample in question was PBMCs from the stem cell graft donor, obtained from the stem cell graft. The receptor's source is a human donor who donated a stem cell graft to a child with acute myeloid leukemia. The chain couples TRBV24-1 to TRBJ2-4; 8 bases match TRBD2. The CDR3, as DNA: TGTGCCACCAGTGATTTGGGGGCGGGAGGAGAGAACATTCAGTACTTC. Protein sequence: CATSDLGAGGENIQYF.